The 18 T cell receptor beta chains below come from one sample, sequenced in a study of blood T cell repertoires in COVID-19. Assay used: immunoSEQ multiplex PCR; TCRdb lists only in-frame clones, some missing. The table records 210,000 or so clones, more than 75% of them present only once. What was sequenced was PBMCs or T cells enriched from blood (not recorded which). These receptors all stem from a man aged 30-40 years with acute COVID-19.

The V call is TRBV28, the J call TRBJ1-2; D is unresolved. V was trimmed by 7 bases and J by 7 bases, leaving 13 bases between them. Looked up from germline, CDR1 is MDHEN and CDR2 is SYDVKM. The CDR3 loop spans 12 amino acids. CDR3 region: CASTGQFGGYTF. Written as DNA, the CDR3 is TGTGCCAGCACTGGCCAGTTTGGTGGCTACACCTTC.

This clone occurred once. The chain links TRBV27 to TRBJ1-1, with a weak D call TRBD1 (5 bases). The CDR3 is 14 amino acids. Per the germline V gene, CDR1 is MNHEY and CDR2 is SMNVEV (reference sequence). The germline V and J ends were trimmed by 5 bases and 1 base, with 11 bases remaining between them. CDR3 region: CASSGGGANTEAFF. The CDR3, as DNA: TGTGCCAGCAGTGGGGGGGGTGCGAACACTGAAGCTTTCTTT.

The chain is built from TRBV7-6 and TRBJ2-2; 7 nucleotides agree with TRBD1. Losses at the gene ends were 5 bases for V and 4 bases for J; bases not matched to a gene: 10. Germline CDR1 is SGHVS and CDR2 is FNYEAQ. CDR3 length equals 16 residues. CDR3 in DNA: TGTGCCAGCAGCCCCGGGACAGTTTTAGGCACCGGGGAGCTGTTTTTT. This gives the protein CASSPGTVLGTGELFF.

The chain carries TRBV5-4 and TRBJ2-1; 8 bases fit TRBD2. Germline-derived CDR1 and CDR2 are SGHNT and YYREEE (reference sequence). Trimming cost V 4 bases and J 0 bases; bases outside gene matches: 6. The CDR3 sequence is 16 residues long. CDR3 region: CASSPGLAISYNEQFF. CDR3 in DNA: TGTGCCAGCAGCCCCGGACTAGCTATCTCCTACAATGAGCAGTTCTTC. Drawing the rest from reference TRBV5-4 and TRBJ2-1, the complete variable domain is ETGVTQSPTHLIKTRGQQVTLRCSSQSGHNTVSWYQQALGQGPQFIFQYYREEENGRGNFPPRFSGLQFPNYSSELNVNALELDDSALYLCASSPGLAISYNEQFFGPGTRLTVL.

The chain carries TRBV5-1 and TRBJ1-1, with 7 bases lining up with TRBD1. The germline CDR1 and CDR2 sequences are SGHRS and YFSETQ. The CDR3 has 13 residues. Trimming took 4 bases from V and 9 from J; bases not matched to a gene: 9. In DNA, the CDR3 is TGCGCCAGCAGCACCCCCCAGGGGGTTAAAGCTTTCTTT. Encoded protein: CASSTPQGVKAFF.

This sequence joins TRBV2 and TRBJ1-3; 8 nucleotides match TRBD1. The CDR3 consists of 16 residues. Germline trimming cut 3 bases from V and 1 base from J; bases unmatched to any gene: 5. CDR1 and CDR2 (germline): SNHLY, FYNNEI. This CDR3 is CASSDTGGLSGNTIYF. CDR3 nucleotide sequence: TGTGCCAGCAGTGATACAGGGGGTCTTTCTGGAAACACCATATATTTT.

This chain connects TRBV10-3 to TRBJ2-3; TRBD1 matches 11 bases. This CDR3 contains 17 residues. From germline, CDR1 is ENHRY and CDR2 SYGVKD. The ends lost 2 bases at V and 6 bases at J; junction bases unmatched: 10. The CDR3 bases are TGTGCCATCAGTGAGAAGGGAGGGACAGGGGGACCGGATACGCAGTATTTT. This translates into CAISEKGGTGGPDTQYF.

The chain has TRBV9 and TRBJ2-1; 10 bases line up with TRBD1. After removal of 3 bases from V and 8 bases from J, the junction contained 5 bases not matched to a gene. CDR1 and CDR2 (germline): SGDLS, YYNGEE. CDR3 length: 14 residues. The CDR3 loop is CASSAGQGIYEQFF. The CDR3 nucleotides read TGTGCCAGCAGCGCGGGACAGGGGATTTATGAGCAGTTCTTC.

This chain joins TRBV13 and TRBJ2-3, with a tentative D call TRBD2 (5 bases). Trimming pared 5 bases from V and 1 base from J, leaving 10 bases between. The CDR3 runs to 14 residues. Germline-derived CDR1 and CDR2 are PRHDT and FYEKMQ (reference sequence). In DNA form, the CDR3 reads TGTGCCAGCAGCCCCGGGATCCGCACAGATACGCAGTATTTT. Encoded protein: CASSPGIRTDTQYF.

The J gene is TRBJ1-1, the V gene TRBV6-6; 7 bases align to TRBD1. After removal of 6 bases from V and 4 bases from J, the junction contained 8 bases not matched to a gene. The germline V gene encodes CDR1 MNHNY and CDR2 SVGAGI (reference sequence). The CDR3 has 14 residues. The CDR3 protein is CASSQTGTFTEAFF. CDR3 sequence (DNA): TGTGCCAGCAGCCAGACAGGGACTTTCACTGAAGCTTTCTTT.

The V gene is TRBV18, the J gene TRBJ1-4, with a possible D match to TRBD1 (6 bases). Looked up from germline, CDR1 is KGHSH and CDR2 is LQKENI. Trimming stripped 10 bases from V and 5 bases from J, with 17 bases between. This CDR3 is built from 14 residues. Here the CDR3 reads CATQPGTPNEKLFF. The CDR3 region has the DNA TGTGCCACCCAGCCGGGGACACCAAATGAAAAACTGTTTTTT.

The CDR3 spells CASSPAAGPNTEAFF. CDR3 DNA: TGTGCCAGCAGCCCTGCTGCGGGCCCGAACACTGAAGCTTTCTTT. The rearrangement links TRBV11-3 to TRBJ1-1; D not certain. The CDR3 loop spans 15 amino acids. The ends were cut back, 5 bases at V and 1 base at J, with 14 bases in the middle. Per the germline V gene, CDR1 is SGHNT and CDR2 is YENEEA.

The chain links TRBV19 to TRBJ1-2, with TRBD1 matching over 10 bases. The junction had 9 bases not matched to a gene; V was cut back by 6 bases and J by 8 bases. The CDR3 length is 14 residues. Per germline, CDR1 LNHDA and CDR2 SQIVND (reference sequence). CDR3 nucleotides: TGTGCCAGTAGCCCGACAGGGGGCGCATCCGGCTACACCTTC. Translated: CASSPTGGASGYTF.

The rearrangement links TRBV7-9 to TRBJ1-4; D unclear. V lost 3 bases and J lost 8, with 13 bases in between. The CDR3 consists of 14 residues. Germline values: CDR1 SEHNR, CDR2 FQNEAQ (reference sequence). Here the CDR3 reads CASSLEQNFEKLFF. The CDR3 DNA reads as TGTGCCAGCAGCTTGGAGCAGAACTTCGAAAAACTGTTTTTT.

V gene TRBV18 combines with J gene TRBJ1-2, with TRBD1 matching 8 bases. Germline lookup yields CDR1 KGHSH and CDR2 LQKENI. The CDR3 has 14 amino acids. With 3 bases clipped from V and 8 bases from J, the junction kept 8 bases outside the gene matches. CDR3 in DNA: TGTGCCAGCTCACCTCTCGGACAGGGCCGAGGCTACACCTTC. Translating it yields CASSPLGQGRGYTF. The entire variable domain, with the rest obtained from reference TRBV18 and TRBJ1-2, is as follows: NAGVMQNPRHLVRRRGQEARLRCSPMKGHSHVYWYRQLPEEGLKFMVYLQKENIIDESGMPKERFSAEFPKEGPSILRIQQVVRGDSAAYFCASSPLGQGRGYTFGSGTRLTVV.

This chain uses TRBV6-4 with TRBJ1-4; D unclear. This CDR3 region has 13 residues. The V end lost 3 bases, the J end lost 8 bases, and 10 bases lay between the germline ends. The V gene's germline CDR1 is MRHNA and CDR2 SNTAGT. CDR3 DNA: TGTGCCAGCAGTGATCACTATGGGGAAAAACTGTTTTTT. Its protein is CASSDHYGEKLFF.

Here the CDR3 reads CASSYSHRNYGYTF. CDR3 bases: TGTGCCAGCAGTTACTCGCACAGAAACTATGGCTACACCTTC. This rearrangement joins TRBV6-5 to TRBJ1-2, with unresolved D. This CDR3 has 14 amino acids. The germline V gene encodes CDR1 MNHEY and CDR2 SVGAGI. V lost 0 bases and J lost 2, with 7 bases in between.

The J gene is TRBJ1-2, the V gene TRBV6-4; possibly TRBD1 for D (5 bases). Germline V gene data show CDR1 as MRHNA and CDR2 as SNTAGT. The CDR3 runs 12 residues. Trimming took off 3 bases at V and 5 bases at J, with 7 bases between the two ends. The CDR3 loop is CASSESGYGYTF. The CDR3 nucleotides are TGTGCCAGCAGTGAATCAGGGTATGGCTACACCTTC.